The source of this T cell receptor (beta chain) is a study of blood T cell repertoires in COVID-19. The wider study: Sources were T cells, B-cell-depleted T cells, or PBMCs; the material itself was cDNA or gDNA.

In the authors' workflow: Reference gene primer amplification in the assay estimated nucleated cell counts. Profiled with immunoSEQ multiplex PCR; TCRdb holds only in-frame clones, not every one. V, J and clone size are those of that table, while D and trimming were read from the DNA. The data show about 51,000 clones, 85% to 90% seen once. Germline V gene lookup returns CDR1 LGHNA and CDR2 YNFKEQ. This CDR3 is built from 15 residues. Losses at the gene ends were 4 bases for V and 0 bases for J; bases not matched to a gene: 6. This sequence was found in a man older than 75 with active COVID-19. V usage is TRBV4-2 and J usage is TRBJ2-7; TRBD1 aligns across 7 bases. Sequenced material: peripheral blood. CDR3 in amino acids: CASSLTGTASYEQYF. The DNA for the CDR3 is TGTGCCAGCAGCCTTACCGGGACAGCCTCCTACGAGCAGTACTTC.